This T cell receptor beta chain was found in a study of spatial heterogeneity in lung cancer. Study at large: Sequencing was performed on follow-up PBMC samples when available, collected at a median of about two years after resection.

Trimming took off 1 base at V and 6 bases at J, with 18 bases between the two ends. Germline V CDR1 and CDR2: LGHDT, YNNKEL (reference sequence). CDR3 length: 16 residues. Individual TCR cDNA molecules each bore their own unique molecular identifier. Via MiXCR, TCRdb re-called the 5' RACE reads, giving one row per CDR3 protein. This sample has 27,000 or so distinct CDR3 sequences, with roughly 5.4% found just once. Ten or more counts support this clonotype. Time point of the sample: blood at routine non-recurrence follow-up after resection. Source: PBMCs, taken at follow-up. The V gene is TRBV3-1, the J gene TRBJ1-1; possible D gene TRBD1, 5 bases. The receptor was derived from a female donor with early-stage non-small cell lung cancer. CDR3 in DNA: TGTGCCAGCAGCCAAGGTCGTGTGGCAGGGAAGGCTGAAGCTTTCTTT. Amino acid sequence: CASSQGRVAGKAEAFF. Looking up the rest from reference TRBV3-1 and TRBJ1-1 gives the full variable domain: DTAVSQTPKYLVTQMGNDKSIKCEQNLGHDTMYWYKQDSKKFLKIMFSYNNKELIINETVPNRFSPKSPDKAHLNLHINSLELGDSAVYFCASSQGRVAGKAEAFFGQGTRLTVV.